This TCR beta chain was sequenced in a study of blood T cells in healthy people across ages. Combining a sample-barcoded 5' primer with a J-beta primer mix, a second PCR ran for roughly 6 to 11 cycles. Tags on each cDNA molecule came from a template-switch adaptor with 12 random nucleotides. Via MiXCR, TCRdb re-called the 5' RACE reads, giving one row per CDR3 protein. The table shows about 800,000 distinct CDR3 sequences, with approximately 25% occurring only once. CDR1 SGHTA and CDR2 FQGNSA come from the germline V gene. V was clipped by 5 bases and J by 4 bases, with 9 bases between them. There are 13 residues in the CDR3. These data also formed part of another study, on T cells of mothers and their children. Per that study: The authors added sample barcodes and 2-4 random nucleotides using the M1S primer of the second PCR.

Sequencing used blood. The chain employs TRBV7-2 and TRBJ1-3; D is unclear. The TCR sequence derives from a boy aged 5-17 years in good health. CDR3: CASSQLQGNTIYF. Written as DNA, the CDR3 is TGTGCCAGCAGCCAACTACAGGGAAACACCATATATTTT.